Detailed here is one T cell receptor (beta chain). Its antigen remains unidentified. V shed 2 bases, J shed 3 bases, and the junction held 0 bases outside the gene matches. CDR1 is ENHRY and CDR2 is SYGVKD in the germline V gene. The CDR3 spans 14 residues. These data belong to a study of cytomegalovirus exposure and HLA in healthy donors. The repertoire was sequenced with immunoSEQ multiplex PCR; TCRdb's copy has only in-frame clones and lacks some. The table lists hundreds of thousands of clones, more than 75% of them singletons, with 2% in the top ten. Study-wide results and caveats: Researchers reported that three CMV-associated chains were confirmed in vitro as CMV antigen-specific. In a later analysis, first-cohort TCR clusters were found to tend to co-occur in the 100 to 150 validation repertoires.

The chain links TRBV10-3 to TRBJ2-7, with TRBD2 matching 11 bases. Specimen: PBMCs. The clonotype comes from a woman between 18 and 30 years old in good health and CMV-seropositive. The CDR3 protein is CAISETSGSYEQYF. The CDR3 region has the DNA TGTGCCATCAGTGAGACTAGCGGGAGCTACGAGCAGTACTTC.